The 26 T cell receptor beta chains below come from one sample, sequenced in a study of blood T cells in healthy people across ages. Combining a sample-barcoded 5' primer with a J-beta primer mix, a second PCR ran for about 7 to 12 cycles. TCRdb called the 5' RACE reads again in MiXCR, with one record for every CDR3 protein. The sample has under 950,000 distinct CDR3 sequences, approximately 21% seen once. The specimen sequenced was blood. The source of these receptors is a man between 65 and 79 years old in good health.

In its sample, this clonotype was seen once. The J gene is TRBJ1-1, the V gene TRBV27; 11 bases agree with TRBD1. From germline, CDR1 is MNHEY and CDR2 SMNVEV (reference sequence). The V and J ends lost 5 bases and 4 bases, in that order; junction bases with no gene match: 9. CDR3 length: 16 residues. The CDR3 DNA sequence: TGTGCCAGCAGTCAAAGGACAGGGGGCTGGGGCACTGAAGCTTTCTTT. Its translation: CASSQRTGGWGTEAFF.

V is TRBV4-3 and J is TRBJ2-3; the match to TRBD2 covers 7 bases. V lost 0 bases to trimming and J lost 4 bases; unmatched junction nucleotides: 10. The CDR3 is made up of 17 amino acids. Germline values: CDR1 LGHNA, CDR2 YSLEER. CDR3 nucleotides: TGCGCCAGCAGCCAAGATCTCCTCCAAGGGAGGGCAGATACGCAGTATTTT. Translating it yields CASSQDLLQGRADTQYF.

The V and J genes are TRBV5-1 and TRBJ2-7; 13 bases fit TRBD2. Gene TRBJ2-1 matches the end of the DNA better, so the J call may be wrong. This CDR3 has 17 residues. CDR1 SGHRS and CDR2 YFSETQ come from the germline V gene. In nucleotides, the CDR3 is TGCGCCAGCAGCTCCGCGGGACTAGCGGGGTTGTGGAATGAGCAGTTCTTC. Encoded protein: CASSSAGLAGLWNEQFF.

This clonotype appeared many times. The rearrangement uses TRBV12-3 or TRBV12-4 and TRBJ2-3; D unresolved. The CDR3 has 12 amino acids. V was clipped by 5 bases and J by 3 bases, with 6 bases between them. Written as DNA, the CDR3 is TGTGCCAGCAGTCCCTATACAGATACGCAGTATTTT. Translated, it gives CASSPYTDTQYF.

This clonotype turned up a few times. The rearrangement uses TRBV7-6 and TRBJ1-2; 8 bases line up with TRBD1. The CDR3 is 16 residues long. Germline CDR1 SGHVS, CDR2 FNYEAQ. The ends lost 5 bases at V and 2 bases at J; junction bases unmatched: 10. As DNA, the CDR3 is TGTGCCAGCAGCCCCCGGACAGGGCTTACGAACTATGGCTACACCTTC. It translates to CASSPRTGLTNYGYTF.

The chain has TRBV7-2 and TRBJ1-4; D unresolved. V dropped 3 bases and J dropped 6 bases, with 8 bases sitting between them. CDR1 and CDR2 (germline): SGHTA, FQGNSA. The CDR3 sequence is 13 residues long. The CDR3 protein is CASSLVADEKLFF. The CDR3, as DNA: TGTGCCAGCAGCTTGGTGGCAGATGAAAAACTGTTTTTT.

The sample holds a few counts of this clonotype. This chain connects TRBV24-1 to TRBJ2-5, with D possibly matching TRBD2 (5 bases). Germline V CDR1 and CDR2: KGHDR, SFDVKD. CDR3 size: 13 residues. The V gene lost 3 bases and the J gene lost 4 bases, with 8 bases spanning the gap. CDR3 nucleotide sequence: TGTGCCACCAGTGATGTAGGAGGAGAGACCCAGTACTTC. This gives the protein CATSDVGGETQYF.

This sequence joins TRBV20-1 and TRBJ1-6, with TRBD1 identical over 9 bases. CDR1 and CDR2 (germline): DFQATT, SNEGSKA (reference sequence). This CDR3 contains 14 residues. J was trimmed by 6 bases and V by 6 bases; bases with no gene match: 6. CDR3 loop: CSARTGAGNSPLHF. In nucleotides, the CDR3 is TGCAGTGCGAGGACAGGGGCGGGTAATTCACCCCTCCACTTT.

On this clonotype itself: The junction departs from the called germline gene at one end, perhaps through a read error. The chain combines TRBV2 with TRBJ2-6; D unclear. Germline loops: CDR1 SNHLY, CDR2 FYNNEI. The CDR3 has 14 residues. CDR3 bases: TGTGCCAGCAGTGGATTCTCTGGGACCAACGTCCTGACTTTC. It translates to CASSGFSGTNVLTF.

This clonotype was seen a handful of times. This sequence joins TRBV20-1 and TRBJ2-7, with 9 positions matching TRBD1. The CDR3 has 15 residues. CDR1 DFQATT and CDR2 SNEGSKA come from the germline V gene (reference sequence). With V trimmed by 1 base and J by 0 bases, 4 bases remained unmatched. Written as DNA, the CDR3 is TGCAGTGCTAGAGGGGGACAGGGAGGCTCCTACGAGCAGTACTTC. Translation gives CSARGGQGGSYEQYF.

For the CDR3, the DNA is TGTGCCAGCAGGATCCCGGGCACAGATACGCAGTATTTT. Its translation: CASRIPGTDTQYF. The J gene is TRBJ2-3, the V gene TRBV6-5; D call uncertain. CDR1 and CDR2 (germline): MNHEY, SVGAGI. Trimming left V 6 bases short and J 1 base short, with 8 bases between. The CDR3 runs to 13 residues.

The rearrangement joins TRBV6-1 to TRBJ2-7, with 8 bases that match TRBD1. In germline, CDR1 is MNHNS, CDR2 SASEGT. The CDR3 has 14 amino acids. Unmatched junction bases numbered 5, after V lost 5 bases and J lost 2 bases. CDR3: CASSRPGQAYEQYF. The CDR3 bases are TGTGCCAGCAGTAGACCGGGACAGGCCTACGAGCAGTACTTC.

CDR3 nucleotides: TGTGCCAGCAGTTCGGATCAGCCCCAGCATTTT. Its protein is CASSSDQPQHF. This chain connects TRBV2 to TRBJ1-5; D is unclear. CDR1 is SNHLY and CDR2 is FYNNEI in the germline V gene. Trimming took 5 bases from V and 5 from J, leaving 4 bases between them. This CDR3 region has 11 residues.

The chain uses TRBV4-1 and TRBJ2-1, with 8 positions matching TRBD2. The CDR3 covers 16 residues. With 0 bases clipped from V and 4 bases from J, the junction kept 5 bases outside the gene matches. Germline V gene sequence: CDR1 MGHRA, CDR2 YSYEKL. The CDR3 DNA is TGCGCCAGCAGCCAAGATTGGCGGGGGGCGTACAATGAGCAGTTCTTC. Translated: CASSQDWRGAYNEQFF.

This clonotype was observed a few times. V and J are TRBV5-1 and TRBJ1-4, with D unclear. Per germline, CDR1 SGHRS and CDR2 YFSETQ. The CDR3 sequence is 16 residues long. With 0 bases removed from V and 5 bases from J, the gap between germline ends came to 14 bases. The CDR3 coding sequence is TGCGCCAGCAGCTTGGGAGGTGTAGCCTCGAATGAAAAACTGTTTTTT. Its protein product is CASSLGGVASNEKLFF.

The chain combines TRBV12-3 or TRBV12-4 with TRBJ2-5, with TRBD2 as a possible D gene (6 bases). With 5 bases removed from V and 1 base from J, the gap between germline ends came to 11 bases. The CDR3 consists of 14 residues. The DNA for the CDR3 is TGTGCCAGCAGTACCACGGGACTCCAAGAGACCCAGTACTTC. Protein: CASSTTGLQETQYF.

This clonotype has just a few counts. This chain uses TRBV7-9 with TRBJ1-1; D is perhaps TRBD1 (5 bases). CDR3 length equals 17 residues. The V and J ends lost 5 bases and 3 bases respectively, with 22 bases between them. Germline CDR1 and CDR2: SEHNR and FQNEAQ (reference sequence). The CDR3 sequence is CASSPRGNRREDTEAFF. CDR3 nucleotides: TGTGCCAGCAGCCCCCGTGGGAACAGGCGTGAAGACACTGAAGCTTTCTTT.

This clonotype was seen a few times. J is TRBJ2-4 and V is TRBV29-1; 10 nucleotides match TRBD1. V was clipped by 7 bases and J by 1 base; unmatched bases: 7. This CDR3 has 15 residues. CDR1 and CDR2 (germline): SQVTM, ANQGSEA. CDR3 residues: CSAAGTGDAKNIQYF. CDR3 DNA: TGCAGCGCCGCGGGGACAGGGGATGCCAAAAACATTCAGTACTTC.

This clonotype was detected a few times. The V call is TRBV24-1, the J call TRBJ2-3; D possibly uses TRBD1 or TRBD2 (6 bases each). V lost 0 bases and J 0 bases, leaving 9 bases between the germline ends. CDR3 length equals 16 residues. Germline lookup yields CDR1 KGHDR and CDR2 SFDVKD. The CDR3 is CATSDLTGASTDTQYF. CDR3 DNA sequence: TGTGCCACCAGTGATTTGACGGGGGCGAGCACAGATACGCAGTATTTT.

The chain links TRBV12-3 or TRBV12-4 to TRBJ2-6, with TRBD2 as a possible D gene (6 bases). Trimming took off 11 bases at V and 2 bases at J, with 7 bases between the two ends. The CDR3 contains 12 residues. CDR3 loop: CACGTGANVLTF. The CDR3, as DNA: TGTGCCTGCGGGACTGGGGCCAACGTCCTGACTTTC.

This clonotype was seen a few times. One end of the junction is discordant with germline, which a read error may explain. The rearrangement joins TRBV20-1 to TRBJ2-1; a possible D gene is TRBD2 (6 bases). The CDR3 has 15 amino acids. Germline values: CDR1 DFQATT, CDR2 SNEGSKA (reference sequence). As DNA, the CDR3 is TGCAGTGCTAGAGATCGAACTAGCTCCTACAATGAGCAGTTTTTC. It yields the protein CSARDRTSSYNEQFF.

The chain employs TRBV28 and TRBJ2-7; 8 nucleotides agree with TRBD2. The last part of the DNA fits TRBJ2-5 better; the J call may be wrong. The germline V gene encodes CDR1 MDHEN and CDR2 SYDVKM. The CDR3 has 15 amino acids. The CDR3 here is CASSLLRGGRETQYF. The CDR3, as DNA: TGTGCCAGCAGTTTACTTCGGGGGGGCCGAGAGACCCAGTACTTC.

This sequence joins TRBV9 and TRBJ2-1, with TRBD2 matching 9 bases. The germline CDR1 and CDR2 sequences are SGDLS and YYNGEE. V lost 4 bases to trimming and J lost 7 bases; unmatched junction nucleotides: 6. CDR3 length: 14 amino acids. The chain's CDR3 is CASSKLAGGNEQFF. CDR3 nucleotide sequence: TGTGCCAGCAGCAAACTAGCGGGCGGGAATGAGCAGTTCTTC.

The chain combines TRBV10-3 with TRBJ2-5; maybe TRBD1 (5 bases). The end of the DNA is better explained by TRBJ2-1, so the J call may be wrong. CDR1 ENHRY and CDR2 SYGVKD come from the germline V gene. This CDR3 comprises 14 residues. The CDR3 DNA follows: TGTGCCATCAGTGGGACACCCCTCCACAATGAGCAGTTCTTC. It translates to CAISGTPLHNEQFF.

This clonotype was observed a handful of times. A junction end diverges from the germline sequence, so it may reflect a read error. The V and J genes are TRBV5-1 and TRBJ2-3; unclear D gene. The germline V gene has CDR1 SGHRS and CDR2 YFSETQ. The CDR3 consists of 13 residues. The CDR3: CANSPGQTDTQYF. The CDR3 nucleotides read TGCGCCAACAGCCCCGGGCAGACAGATACGCAGTATTTT.

This clonotype has ten or more counts. The chain recombines TRBV28 with TRBJ2-1; weak D call: TRBD1 (5 bases). The DNA end is a closer match to TRBJ2-7, so the J assignment may be wrong. This CDR3 region has 11 residues. Per the germline V gene, CDR1 is MDHEN and CDR2 is SYDVKM. CDR3 nucleotide sequence: TGTGCCACCGAAGACAGATACGAGCAGTACGTC. Translating it yields CATEDRYEQYV.